This TCR beta chain stems from a study of cytomegalovirus exposure and HLA in healthy donors. In the study overall: Genetic ancestry analysis placed 81% of the 398 donors that were genotyped in the Caucasian-associated cluster. General study points: In a later analysis, compared with equally common non-associated chains, HLA-associated beta chains were more expanded. For TCR beta chains, V- and J-gene trimming was later linked to a missense DCLRE1C variant. An analysis that was carried out later associated 17,000 or so TCR beta sequences with HLA alleles at 0.05 false discovery rate.

Amplification used 60 Vbeta primers and 13 Jbeta primers. TCRdb keeps only in-frame clones here, not all; method: immunoSEQ multiplex PCR. The sample holds almost 200,000 clones, around 77% seen once. Of note for this clone: What it binds is not known.

Per germline, CDR1 LGHNA and CDR2 YNFKEQ. The CDR3 is made up of 15 amino acids. J was trimmed by 8 bases and V by 1 base; bases with no gene match: 4. The chain uses TRBV4-2 and TRBJ2-1; TRBD2 matches 11 bases. This TCR was sampled from a man under 40 in good health and CMV-seronegative. Sequenced: PBMCs. CDR3 DNA: TGTGCCAGCAGCCAAGGTCTAGCGGGAGGTGATGAGCAGTTCTTC. It codes for CASSQGLAGGDEQFF.